The clone carrying this T cell receptor beta chain appeared many times. V shed 1 base and J 3 bases; nucleotides not matched to a gene: 2. Germline V lookup: CDR1 SGHKS, CDR2 YYEKEE (reference sequence). The length of the CDR3 is 15 residues. This sample is part of a study of T cells in Graves' hyperthyroidism and ophthalmopathy. Researchers amplified the TCR beta CDR3 regions from RNA transcripts. The HTBI primer set served for first-round RT-PCR of the TCR CDR3. TCRdb re-analysed the multiplex PCR reads in MiXCR, keeping a single row per CDR3 protein. The table lists 300,000 to 350,000 distinct CDR3 sequences, around 13% of them singletons. Patients counted as stable if ophthalmopathy did not develop within 18 months.

The genes are TRBV5-5 and TRBJ2-1, with 9 bases that match TRBD2. The TCR sequence derives from a woman in her 30s with Graves' hyperthyroidism. The sample comprised blood. The CDR3: CASSLRREGYNEQFF. The CDR3 DNA reads as TGTGCCAGCAGCTTGCGGCGGGAGGGCTACAATGAGCAGTTCTTC.